This entry lists 18 T cell receptor beta chains sequenced from one sample in a study of blood T cells in healthy people across ages. Combining a sample-barcoded 5' primer with a J-beta primer mix, a second PCR ran for roughly 6 to 11 cycles. Via MiXCR, TCRdb re-called the 5' RACE reads, giving one row per CDR3 protein. The data hold fewer than 800,000 distinct CDR3 sequences, with 20% to 25% observed a single time. The data were also submitted as part of a second study, on T cells of mothers and their children.

The sample was blood. The source is a boy younger than 18 in good health.

This clonotype appeared a single time. The genes are TRBV15 and TRBJ2-3; 12 nucleotides agree with TRBD2. This CDR3 has 15 amino acids. Germline V gene lookup returns CDR1 LNHNV and CDR2 YYDKDF (reference sequence). The V segment lost 2 bases and the J segment 5 bases; nucleotides outside the gene matches: 2. The CDR3 sequence is CATSRRLAGVDTQYF. CDR3 bases: TGTGCCACCAGCAGACGACTAGCGGGAGTAGATACGCAGTATTTT.

The gene calls are TRBV29-1 and TRBJ2-5; 13 nucleotides align to TRBD2. This CDR3 has 16 amino acids. V shed 6 bases, J shed 0 bases, and the junction held 7 bases outside the gene matches. The germline V gene has CDR1 SQVTM and CDR2 ANQGSEA. CDR3 bases: TGCAGCGTGGCCGGGACTAGCGGGGCGGACCAAGAGACCCAGTACTTC. Its translation is CSVAGTSGADQETQYF.

The chain has TRBV5-1 and TRBJ1-2; 8 bases line up with TRBD1. Germline V gene sequence: CDR1 SGHRS, CDR2 YFSETQ. Trimming cost V 0 bases and J 1 base; bases outside gene matches: 2. CDR3 length: 15 amino acids. The CDR3 DNA reads TGCGCCAGCAGCTTGGCACAGGGGGATAACTATGGCTACACCTTC. Encoded protein: CASSLAQGDNYGYTF.

This chain links TRBV15 with TRBJ1-1, with a possible D match to TRBD1 (5 bases). CDR3 length: 13 amino acids. The V end was cut by 2 bases, the J end by 5 bases, with 9 bases between. Germline-derived CDR1 and CDR2 are LNHNV and YYDKDF (reference sequence). The CDR3 here is CATSRSRETEAFF. The CDR3 coding sequence is TGTGCCACCAGCAGAAGCAGGGAGACTGAAGCTTTCTTT. The entire variable domain, with the rest obtained from reference TRBV15 and TRBJ1-1, is as follows: DAMVIQNPRYQVTQFGKPVTLSCSQTLNHNVMYWYQQKSSQAPKLLFHYYDKDFNNEADTPDNFQSRRPNTSFCFLDIRSPGLGDTAMYLCATSRSRETEAFFGQGTRLTVV.

The rearrangement uses TRBV12-3 or TRBV12-4 and TRBJ2-3, with a weak D call TRBD2 (5 bases). This CDR3 has 14 amino acids. The ends were cut back, 4 bases at V and 0 bases at J, with 8 bases in the middle. CDR3 residues: CASSCGGSTDTQYF. The CDR3 coding sequence is TGTGCCAGCAGTTGCGGAGGCAGCACAGATACGCAGTATTTT.

J is TRBJ2-3 and V is TRBV6-2 or TRBV6-3, with 7 bases lining up with TRBD1. The CDR3 loop spans 12 amino acids. V lost 2 bases, J lost 11 bases, and 4 bases stayed unmatched. Germline lookup yields CDR1 MNHEY and CDR2 SVGEGT. This CDR3 reads CASSYPGQMQYF. CDR3 DNA: TGTGCCAGCAGTTACCCGGGACAGATGCAGTATTTT.

The chain employs TRBV6-5 and TRBJ2-5; the match to TRBD2 covers 8 bases. The J call may be incorrect, as the DNA end agrees better with TRBJ2-1. CDR3 length equals 16 residues. Germline V CDR1 and CDR2: MNHEY, SVGAGI. CDR3 sequence reads: CASSYSSGTDWGEQFF. The CDR3 region has the DNA TGTGCCAGCAGTTACTCTAGCGGGACCGACTGGGGGGAGCAGTTCTTC.

This rearrangement joins TRBV12-3 or TRBV12-4 to TRBJ2-5; TRBD2 matches at 10 bases. The J call may be wrong; the DNA end is better matched by TRBJ2-7. The CDR3 extends over 14 amino acids. CDR3 nucleotide sequence: TGTGCCAGCAGGGAGCGGGAGGGCCCTTACGAGCAGTACTTC. It specifies CASREREGPYEQYF.

This chain joins TRBV29-1 and TRBJ2-1, with 7 bases fitting TRBD2. CDR3 length equals 12 residues. Germline trimming cut 8 bases from V and 6 bases from J; bases unmatched to any gene: 7. From germline, CDR1 is SQVTM and CDR2 ANQGSEA. The CDR3 sequence is CSSRRGGNEQFF. For the CDR3, the DNA is TGCAGCTCCCGACGCGGGGGCAATGAGCAGTTCTTC.

CDR3 nucleotide sequence: TGCAGCGTGGTGGACGTTTGGAACACTGAAGCTTTCTTT. It is translated as CSVVDVWNTEAFF. The chain uses TRBV29-1 and TRBJ1-1; no clear D gene. The CDR3 covers 13 residues. Looked up from germline, CDR1 is SQVTM and CDR2 is ANQGSEA. V lost 6 bases and J lost 1, with 12 bases in between.

Notes on this clonotype: The conserved closing phenylalanine or tryptophan is absent in this CDR3, likely reflecting a read error. This chain uses TRBV9 with TRBJ2-6, with a possible D match to TRBD1 (6 bases). Germline V gene sequence: CDR1 SGDLS, CDR2 YYNGEE. V lost 4 bases, J lost 4 bases, and 24 bases lay in between. The CDR3 is made up of 19 amino acids. This chain's CDR3 is CASSPPPGTTNIGANVLTL. CDR3 in DNA: TGTGCCAGCAGCCCCCCACCCGGGACAACAAATATAGGGGCCAACGTCCTGACTTTG.

The chain uses TRBV24-1 and TRBJ1-2; D gene uncertain. Trimming took 0 bases from V and 4 from J, leaving 8 bases between them. The V gene's germline CDR1 is KGHDR and CDR2 SFDVKD. CDR3 length: 14 residues. The CDR3, as DNA: TGTGCCACCAGTGATTTGAGCGACCGCTATGGCTACACCTTC. Amino acids: CATSDLSDRYGYTF.

The chain has TRBV19 and TRBJ2-5; either TRBD1 or TRBD2 may fit D (5 bases each). The J call may be mistaken, given a closer DNA end match to TRBJ2-1. This CDR3 comprises 13 residues. Germline-derived CDR1 and CDR2 are LNHDA and SQIVND (reference sequence). CDR3 sequence reads: CASRAGSIDEQFF. In nucleotides, the CDR3 is TGTGCCAGTAGGGCAGGGAGCATCGATGAGCAGTTCTTC.

This clonotype has only one observation. The chain uses TRBV20-1 and TRBJ1-4; tentatively, D is TRBD1 (6 bases). The CDR3 totals 15 residues. The V gene lost 6 bases and the J gene lost 3 bases, with 17 bases spanning the gap. Germline values: CDR1 DFQATT, CDR2 SNEGSKA (reference sequence). DNA of the CDR3: TGCAGTGCCCTAGAAGTGGGGGGCTCTAATGAAAAACTGTTTTTT. It encodes CSALEVGGSNEKLFF.

A note on this clonotype: In this CDR3 the conserved last residue, phenylalanine or tryptophan, is missing, so a read error is likely. This chain connects TRBV28 to TRBJ2-1; 7 bases map to TRBD1. V dropped 2 bases and J dropped 2; count of bases not matched to a gene: 3. This CDR3 region has 15 residues. Looked up from germline, CDR1 is MDHEN and CDR2 is SYDVKM. CDR3 nucleotide sequence: TGTGCCAGCAGTTTAGGGCAGGGGGCCTACAATGAGCAGTTCCTC. Its translation is CASSLGQGAYNEQFL.

The rearrangement links TRBV6-2 or TRBV6-3 to TRBJ2-7, with 8 bases matching TRBD2. CDR3 length: 14 residues. Germline V gene sequence: CDR1 MNHEY, CDR2 SVGEGT. V lost 5 bases, J lost 5 bases, and 8 bases stayed unmatched. This CDR3 is CASSTLSTSDEQYF. CDR3 coding DNA: TGTGCCAGCAGTACCCTTTCGACTAGCGACGAGCAGTACTTC.

This clonotype was recorded at least ten times. The rearrangement links TRBV28 to TRBJ1-5; D call uncertain. This CDR3 comprises 14 residues. Germline V lookup: CDR1 MDHEN, CDR2 SYDVKM. V shed 2 bases and J shed 5 bases, with 10 bases lying between them. Here the CDR3 DNA reads TGTGCCAGCAGTTTAGGCCGCCAACATCAGCCCCAGCATTTT. Residues: CASSLGRQHQPQHF.

Only a few counts were recorded for this clonotype. This chain links TRBV20-1 with TRBJ2-7; 9 nucleotides agree with TRBD1. Trimming at V came to 5 bases and at J to 6 bases, leaving 11 bases not matched to a gene. CDR1 is DFQATT and CDR2 is SNEGSKA in the germline V gene (reference sequence). The CDR3 loop spans 14 amino acids. The DNA of the CDR3 is TGCAGTGCTGAGCGGGGACAGGGATACTCCGAGCAGTACTTC. This codes for CSAERGQGYSEQYF.